Each of the 24 T cell receptor beta chains below was sequenced from the same sample in a study of technical replicates of blood from a handful of donors. TCRdb's table, derived via immunoSEQ multiplex PCR, lists solely in-frame clones and lacks some. In the table there are 65,000 to 80,000 clones, roughly 93% of which are singletons. The sample was T cells isolated from PBMCs. The receptors derive from a human donor in good health.

The CDR3 nucleotides read TGCGCCAGCAGCGCACTAGCGGGTGGCTACGAGCAGTACTTC. Translation: CASSALAGGYEQYF. This chain joins TRBV5-1 and TRBJ2-7, with TRBD2 identical over 9 bases. V dropped 4 bases and J dropped 3; count of bases not matched to a gene: 5. There are 14 residues in the CDR3. Germline V lookup: CDR1 SGHRS, CDR2 YFSETQ.

The gene calls are TRBV4-1 and TRBJ2-7; D is perhaps TRBD1 (6 bases). The CDR3 has 17 residues. Between the trimmed V and J ends, which lost 1 base and 0 bases, there was a span of 16 bases. Germline CDR1 reads MGHRA; CDR2 reads YSYEKL. In DNA form, the CDR3 reads TGCGCCAGCAGCCAAGTGGGCAGGGGCCGAAGCTCCTACGAGCAGTACTTC. Its translation: CASSQVGRGRSSYEQYF.

The V call is TRBV4-3, the J call TRBJ2-1; a weak D match, TRBD2 (5 bases). CDR1 and CDR2 from the germline V gene are LGHNA and YSLEER. This CDR3 is built from 15 residues. Trimming shortened V by 2 bases and J by 4 bases, and 12 bases separated the two germline ends. This CDR3 is CASSQFNEGYNEQFF. Here the CDR3 DNA reads TGCGCCAGCAGCCAATTCAATGAGGGTTACAATGAGCAGTTCTTC.

The DNA for the CDR3 is TGTGCCAGCGGTCCAGGGGTGGGGAATGAGCAGTTCTTC. This encodes CASGPGVGNEQFF. The rearrangement uses TRBV7-2 and TRBJ2-1; a possible D gene is TRBD1 (6 bases). Trimming cost V 8 bases and J 7 bases, with 15 bases left between them. The CDR3 sequence is 13 residues long. Germline loops: CDR1 SGHTA, CDR2 FQGNSA.

The rearrangement joins TRBV18 to TRBJ2-7; a possible D gene is TRBD2 (5 bases). Trimming stripped 2 bases from V and 2 bases from J, with 10 bases between. The CDR3 contains 14 residues. Per germline, CDR1 KGHSH and CDR2 LQKENI. CDR3 bases: TGTGCCAGCTCACCAACCTACGGGACCTACGAGCAGTACTTC. Translation: CASSPTYGTYEQYF.

The chain joins TRBV28 to TRBJ2-7; 12 bases map to TRBD2. Germline loops: CDR1 MDHEN, CDR2 SYDVKM. The CDR3 is made up of 17 amino acids. With 0 bases clipped from V and 1 base from J, the junction kept 4 bases outside the gene matches. CDR3 protein: CASSLWASGRASYEQYF. The CDR3 nucleotides are TGTGCCAGCAGTTTATGGGCTAGCGGGAGGGCGTCCTACGAGCAGTACTTC.

CDR3 DNA sequence: TGTGCCAGCAGCTTAGGGACTAGCGGGAGTCCCAATGAGCAGTTCTTC. It yields the protein CASSLGTSGSPNEQFF. The chain combines TRBV7-3 with TRBJ2-1, with TRBD2 matching over 14 bases. The CDR3 runs to 16 residues. Germline V gene sequence: CDR1 SGHTA, CDR2 FQGTGA. After removal of 2 bases from V and 6 bases from J, the junction contained 3 bases not matched to a gene.

The chain uses TRBV5-6 and TRBJ2-7, with a weak D call TRBD1 (5 bases). The CDR3 runs to 14 residues. Germline assignment: CDR1 SGHDT and CDR2 YYEEEE. V lost 4 bases and J lost 3, with 14 bases in between. The CDR3 DNA follows: TGTGCCAGCAGCCCTACAGAGCAGGGCTACGAGCAGTACTTC. Translated, it gives CASSPTEQGYEQYF. Drawing the rest from reference TRBV5-6 and TRBJ2-7, the complete variable domain is DAGVTQSPTHLIKTRGQQVTLRCSPKSGHDTVSWYQQALGQGPQFIFQYYEEEERQRGNFPDRFSGHQFPNYSSELNVNALLLGDSALYLCASSPTEQGYEQYFGPGTRLTVT.

J is TRBJ2-3 and V is TRBV5-1; 14 bases align to TRBD2. Germline loops: CDR1 SGHRS, CDR2 YFSETQ. V lost 3 bases, J lost 4 bases, and 4 bases stayed unmatched. This CDR3 region has 16 residues. CDR3 DNA sequence: TGCGCCAGCAGCTCGGGACTAGCGGGAGCTGCAGATACGCAGTATTTT. As protein: CASSSGLAGAADTQYF. Full variable domain (rest looked up from reference TRBV5-1 and TRBJ2-3): KAGVTQTPRYLIKTRGQQVTLSCSPISGHRSVSWYQQTPGQGLQFLFEYFSETQRNKGNFPGRFSGRQFSNSRSEMNVSTLELGDSALYLCASSSGLAGAADTQYFGPGTRLTVL.

This chain uses TRBV30 with TRBJ1-4; D gene uncertain. The CDR3 has 14 residues. Germline CDR1 reads GTSNPN; CDR2 reads SVGIG (reference sequence). The V gene lost 7 bases and the J gene lost 5 bases, with 17 bases spanning the gap. The CDR3 here is CAFATGHNNEKLFF. The CDR3 coding sequence is TGTGCCTTCGCAACTGGGCATAACAATGAAAAACTGTTTTTT.

The chain is built from TRBV7-6 and TRBJ1-4; TRBD1 might be the D (5 bases). The CDR3 sequence is 16 residues long. Trimming took 0 bases from V and 8 from J, leaving 16 bases between them. CDR1 and CDR2 (germline): SGHVS, FNYEAQ. This CDR3 reads CASSLAVGASGEKLFF. CDR3 bases: TGTGCCAGCAGCTTAGCTGTAGGGGCCTCTGGAGAAAAACTGTTTTTT. Drawing the rest from reference TRBV7-6 and TRBJ1-4, the complete variable domain is GAGVSQSPRYKVTKRGQDVALRCDPISGHVSLYWYRQALGQGPEFLTYFNYEAQQDKSGLPNDRFSAERPEGSISTLTIQRTEQRDSAMYRCASSLAVGASGEKLFFGSGTQLSVL.

The chain couples TRBV9 to TRBJ1-1; 7 nucleotides agree with TRBD1. Germline V gene data show CDR1 as SGDLS and CDR2 as YYNGEE. Losses at the gene ends were 6 bases for V and 4 bases for J; bases not matched to a gene: 15. The CDR3 is made up of 16 amino acids. The CDR3 protein is CASTLDPTGSSTEAFF. CDR3 DNA: TGTGCCAGCACCCTCGACCCGACAGGGAGTAGCACTGAAGCTTTCTTT.

This chain connects TRBV11-2 to TRBJ2-3; D uncertain. V lost 5 bases and J 5 bases, leaving 5 bases between the germline ends. Germline-derived CDR1 and CDR2 are SGHAT and FQNNGV. This CDR3 is built from 11 residues. The CDR3 DNA follows: TGTGCCAGCAGCCCCAGAGATACGCAGTATTTT. As protein: CASSPRDTQYF.

V gene TRBV6-4 combines with J gene TRBJ2-7; D perhaps matches TRBD1 (5 bases). V lost 5 bases, J lost 8 bases, and 19 bases lay in between. CDR1 is MRHNA, CDR2 SNTAGT, per germline. The CDR3 extends over 14 amino acids. DNA of the CDR3: TGTGCCAGCAGTCCAACATCGGAAGGGGTCAAGCAGTACTTC. It codes for CASSPTSEGVKQYF.

The chain combines TRBV28 with TRBJ1-1, with unresolved D. This CDR3 region has 16 residues. Trimming removed 5 bases at V and 0 bases at J, with 16 bases between. From germline, CDR1 is MDHEN and CDR2 SYDVKM. The CDR3 region is CASSTTREGMNTEAFF. DNA of the CDR3: TGTGCCAGCAGTACCACTCGGGAAGGAATGAACACTGAAGCTTTCTTT.

The chain carries TRBV11-3 and TRBJ2-3; 15 bases are a match to TRBD2. Trimming removed 5 bases from V and 0 bases from J; junction bases left unmatched: 6. CDR3 length equals 18 residues. CDR1 is SGHNT, CDR2 YENEEA, per germline. CDR3 in DNA: TGTGCCAGCAGCCAAAGGACTAGCGGGAGGGGTAGCACAGATACGCAGTATTTT. The encoded protein is CASSQRTSGRGSTDTQYF.

V is TRBV5-1 and J is TRBJ1-4; tentatively, D is TRBD1 (6 bases). The CDR3 is 17 residues long. Germline CDR1 reads SGHRS; CDR2 reads YFSETQ. Trimming removed 0 bases from V and 8 bases from J, with 20 bases in between. The CDR3 sequence is CASSLGYRGTFEEKLFF. The CDR3 DNA reads TGCGCCAGCAGCTTGGGGTATAGGGGGACATTTGAGGAAAAACTGTTTTTT.

The V gene is TRBV11-2, the J gene TRBJ1-3; 7 bases map to TRBD1. The V gene's germline CDR1 is SGHAT and CDR2 FQNNGV. The CDR3 consists of 15 residues. J gave up 4 bases and V 5 bases, and 8 bases lay outside the gene matches. In DNA, the CDR3 is TGTGCCAGCAGCCCTAGACAGGGTACCGGAAACACCATATATTTT. Protein: CASSPRQGTGNTIYF. The full variable domain, completed using reference TRBV11-2 and TRBJ1-3, is EAGVAQSPRYKIIEKRQSVAFWCNPISGHATLYWYQQILGQGPKLLIQFQNNGVVDDSQLPKDRFSAERLKGVDSTLKIQPAKLEDSAVYLCASSPRQGTGNTIYFGEGSWLTVV.

The chain links TRBV6-6 to TRBJ1-2; TRBD1 might be the D (6 bases). Germline lookup yields CDR1 MNHNY and CDR2 SVGAGI (reference sequence). The V and J ends lost 4 bases and 4 bases respectively, with 7 bases between them. This CDR3 region has 12 residues. The CDR3 sequence: CASSSDSYGYTF. DNA for the CDR3: TGTGCCAGCAGTTCGGACAGCTATGGCTACACCTTC.

The rearrangement joins TRBV19 to TRBJ1-1; D might be TRBD1 (5 bases). The V gene lost 3 bases and the J gene lost 6 bases, with 14 bases spanning the gap. Germline V gene sequence: CDR1 LNHDA, CDR2 SQIVND (reference sequence). The length of the CDR3 is 14 residues. DNA for the CDR3: TGTGCCAGTAGTATTGGGCCGGGGGGGGCTGAAGCTTTCTTT. It codes for CASSIGPGGAEAFF.

This chain joins TRBV7-3 and TRBJ2-2; D is possibly TRBD1 (5 bases). Per the germline V gene, CDR1 is SGHTA and CDR2 is FQGTGA. Trimming shortened V by 3 bases and J by 4 bases, and 9 bases separated the two germline ends. The CDR3 runs 14 residues. The CDR3 here is CASSLVQGTGELFF. CDR3 coding DNA: TGTGCCAGCAGCTTGGTTCAGGGCACCGGGGAGCTGTTTTTT.

The V gene is TRBV28, the J gene TRBJ2-4; a weak D match, TRBD1 (6 bases). Per the germline V gene, CDR1 is MDHEN and CDR2 is SYDVKM. The germline V and J ends were trimmed by 6 bases and 12 bases, with 18 bases remaining between them. CDR3 length equals 13 residues. In nucleotides, the CDR3 is TGTGCCAGCAGCTCGACAGGAGCCAGTACTCAGTACTTC. Translated: CASSSTGASTQYF.

The chain carries TRBV5-6 and TRBJ2-7; no clear D. CDR3 size: 12 residues. Germline V gives CDR1 SGHDT, CDR2 YYEEEE. V was trimmed by 2 bases and J by 4 bases, leaving 7 bases between them. CDR3 protein: CASSLTSYEQYF. CDR3 sequence (DNA): TGTGCCAGCAGCTTAACATCGTACGAGCAGTACTTC.

The table lists this clone with a count of one. The V gene is TRBV30, the J gene TRBJ1-5; D remains unclear. Germline V gene lookup returns CDR1 GTSNPN and CDR2 SVGIG (reference sequence). The germline V and J ends were trimmed by 0 bases and 0 bases, with 6 bases remaining between them. This CDR3 has 14 residues. The CDR3 spells CAWSVSFSNQPQHF. As DNA, the CDR3 is TGTGCCTGGAGTGTAAGCTTTAGCAATCAGCCCCAGCATTTT.